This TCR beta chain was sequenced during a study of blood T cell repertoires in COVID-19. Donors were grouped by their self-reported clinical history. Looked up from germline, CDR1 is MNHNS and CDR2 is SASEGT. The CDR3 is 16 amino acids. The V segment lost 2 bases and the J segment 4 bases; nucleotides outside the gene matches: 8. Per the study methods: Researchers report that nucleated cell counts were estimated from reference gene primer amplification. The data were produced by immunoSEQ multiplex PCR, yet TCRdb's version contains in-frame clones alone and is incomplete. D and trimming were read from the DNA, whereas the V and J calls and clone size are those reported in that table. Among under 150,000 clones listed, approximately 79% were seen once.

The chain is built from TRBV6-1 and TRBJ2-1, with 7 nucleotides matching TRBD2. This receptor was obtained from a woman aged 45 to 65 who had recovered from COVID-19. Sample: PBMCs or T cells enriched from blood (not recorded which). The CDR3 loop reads CASSESSGGYYNEQFF. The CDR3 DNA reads TGTGCCAGCAGTGAATCTTCGGGGGGATATTACAATGAGCAGTTCTTC.